A selection of T cell receptor beta chains follows, all from one sample in a study of graft-versus-host responses after intestinal transplantation. Here immunoSEQ multiplex PCR was the method, and the copy in TCRdb shows in-frame clones only, minus some. The table records approximately 97,000 clones, 91% of them present only once. These receptors are not linked to any known antigen. The sequencing here drew on unstimulated CD4+ T cells sorted from spleen or lymph node cells, taken before transplant. The receptors shown here come from a human donor who was the organ donor for an intestinal transplant. Both conserved end residues are part of each CDR3.

v_call cdr3_aa
TRBV6-5 CAARGSTEAFF
TRBV4-2 CASNHGTGRLNSPLHF
TRBV18 CASSPPVGLAVRSSTDTQYF
TRBV6-1 CASSDQDRGRRETQYF
TRBV11-2 CASSRDRGQETQYF
TRBV29-1 CSVESTSLETQYF
TRBV11-2 CASSLGTPTGELFF
TRBV4-1 CASSQAAGQNYEQYF
TRBV4-1 CASSQKQGDGHTF
TRBV5-1 CASSLYAGSSGYGYTF
TRBV15 CATSRGLRGRGGTEAFF
TRBV4-1 CASSQYTGQGNTGELFF
TRBV7-2 CASSLSAGGIETQYF
TRBV7-2 CASSLVGSRGTGELFF
TRBV11-2 CASSSRRGLAGNTIYF
TRBV5-6 CASSFNRKPLSRAKNIQYF
TRBV5-1 CASSLVAGGVDYGYTF
TRBV5-4 CASSLARGLAKNIQYF
TRBV18 CASSPYRPSSSGNTIYF
TRBV4-1 CASSQVPGTSGGLDEQFF
TRBV7-3 CASSRQESSYNEQFF
TRBV15 CATSRSRLAGVGETQYF
TRBV28 CASITQGAEHYEQYF
TRBV10-2 CASLAGAHEQFF
TRBV9 CASSVLDRGEKLFF
TRBV18 CASSVRGLNTEAFF
TRBV6-5 CASSYSTRGQKEQYF
TRBV6-5 CASSYLVRGYQETQYF
TRBV5-4 CASNRGGRENTEAFF
TRBV7-6 CASSSDRGEAFF
TRBV7-2 CASSLEGTAAHGYTF
TRBV23-1 CASPQGRQGPYEQYF
TRBV7-3 CASSLNGGAGELFF
TRBV19 CASTALQGLNEKLFF
TRBV29-1 CSVGGDSFTDTQYF
TRBV4-3 CASSQERTGPSSYNSPLHF
TRBV27 CASSSTGGSYEQYF
TRBV9 CASSVDSGASYGYTF
TRBV4-1 CASSQGPGTAYDYGYTF
TRBV30 CAWRFRNTPGNTIYF
TRBV5-4 CASSFTGGLETQYF
TRBV5-1 CASSWRDRGSYNEQFF
TRBV5-1 CASSYTGGVGTDTQYF
TRBV7-3 CASSRGGTEGNSPLHF
TRBV28 CASSFAGLGEAFF
TRBV5-4 CASSLFLANQETQYF
TRBV5-1 CASSRGTSPTDTQYF
TRBV6-6 CASSFLNEKLFF
TRBV9 CASSVTGTRGYTF
TRBV4-2 CASSQDGAGGTDTQYF
TRBV7-9 CASSFLFSNYGYTF
TRBV5-1 CASSLDPKMDRFWAGEKLFF
TRBV29-1 CSVWPNTEAFF
TRBV6-1 CASSEIPLAGDTQYF
TRBV29-1 CSVVGATGGHQPQHF
TRBV7-9 CASSPLGTSGGQPFF
TRBV6-1 CASSEDFYGYTF
TRBV29-1 CSVEGTGLSDTQYF
TRBV5-1 CASSLGTGIPEAFF
TRBV6-5 CASRTGGGYTF